Following are 22 T cell receptor beta chains from one sample sequenced in a study of cytomegalovirus exposure and HLA in healthy donors. Here immunoSEQ multiplex PCR was the method, and the copy in TCRdb shows in-frame clones only, minus some. The sample yields about 260,000 clones, 80% to 95% seen once. What was sequenced was PBMCs. These receptors were obtained from a young woman in good health and CMV-seronegative.

This chain connects TRBV6-1 to TRBJ1-2; 7 bases agree with TRBD1. The CDR3 is 15 amino acids. V shed 4 bases and J 1 base; nucleotides not matched to a gene: 6. CDR1 and CDR2 (germline): MNHNS, SASEGT. The CDR3 DNA sequence: TGTGCCAGCAGTGCAGGGACAGCGGTTAACTATGGCTACACCTTC. Protein: CASSAGTAVNYGYTF.

The gene calls are TRBV27 and TRBJ2-5, with 11 bases matching TRBD2. CDR1 is MNHEY, CDR2 SMNVEV, per germline (reference sequence). The CDR3 consists of 15 residues. Trimming removed 4 bases from V and 3 bases from J; junction bases left unmatched: 4. As DNA, the CDR3 is TGTGCCAGCAGTTATGGGACTAGCGGAAAAGAGACCCAGTACTTC. It encodes CASSYGTSGKETQYF.

The chain employs TRBV5-6 and TRBJ2-5; TRBD2 agrees at 7 bases. V was clipped by 4 bases and J by 1 base; unmatched bases: 7. The CDR3 covers 15 residues. The germline V gene encodes CDR1 SGHDT and CDR2 YYEEEE. CDR3 DNA sequence: TGTGCCAGCAGCCCTTGGACTAGGATCCAAGAGACCCAGTACTTC. Translating gives CASSPWTRIQETQYF.

In its sample, this clone was seen once. This chain joins TRBV4-3 and TRBJ2-3; weak D call: TRBD2 (5 bases). Germline CDR1 and CDR2: LGHNA and YSLEER. The V and J ends lost 4 bases and 3 bases respectively, with 17 bases between them. CDR3 length: 16 residues. The CDR3: CASSPSRGGVTDTQYF. The CDR3 nucleotides read TGCGCCAGCAGCCCATCTCGGGGTGGCGTGACAGATACGCAGTATTTT.

CDR3 nucleotides: TGTGCCAGCAGTGAAGCGCGAGCTCTAGCTAGTGAGCAGTTCTTC. Residues: CASSEARALASEQFF. This chain joins TRBV2 and TRBJ2-1, with a weak D call TRBD2 (5 bases). V shed 0 bases and J shed 9 bases, with 15 bases lying between them. Germline CDR1 SNHLY, CDR2 FYNNEI. The CDR3 has 15 amino acids.

V usage is TRBV27 and J usage is TRBJ2-7; 14 bases are shared with TRBD2. V dropped 7 bases and J dropped 6; count of bases not matched to a gene: 8. Germline loops: CDR1 MNHEY, CDR2 SMNVEV (reference sequence). This CDR3 is 15 amino acids long. The CDR3 region is CASINRLAGGVEQYF. CDR3 coding DNA: TGTGCCAGCATAAATAGACTAGCGGGAGGGGTCGAGCAGTACTTC.

The chain is built from TRBV28 and TRBJ1-5; maybe TRBD1 (6 bases). This CDR3 is 16 amino acids long. In germline, CDR1 is MDHEN, CDR2 SYDVKM. V gave up 5 bases and J gave up 6 bases, with 20 bases separating them. CDR3 sequence reads: CASSQRGRGVGQPQHF. The CDR3 DNA sequence: TGTGCCAGCAGTCAAAGGGGGAGAGGGGTGGGTCAGCCCCAGCATTTT. Full variable domain (remainder filled in from reference TRBV28 and TRBJ1-5): DVKVTQSSRYLVKRTGEKVFLECVQDMDHENMFWYRQDPGLGLRLIYFSYDVKMKEKGDIPEGYSVSREKKERFSLILESASTNQTSMYLCASSQRGRGVGQPQHFGDGTRLSIL.

This clone was detected only once. The chain recombines TRBV19 with TRBJ1-2, with D maybe TRBD1 (6 bases). The germline V gene has CDR1 LNHDA and CDR2 SQIVND (reference sequence). Trimming cost V 3 bases and J 4 bases, with 15 bases left between them. The CDR3 totals 15 residues. The CDR3 loop is CASSMGSGTLYGYTF. CDR3 coding DNA: TGTGCCAGTAGTATGGGAAGCGGGACACTCTATGGCTACACCTTC.

V is TRBV4-1 and J is TRBJ1-2, with D unresolved. The CDR3 runs 15 residues. V was cut by 0 bases and J by 8 bases, with 16 bases left in between. The V gene's germline CDR1 is MGHRA and CDR2 YSYEKL. This chain's CDR3 is CASSQDAVGVRGYTF. CDR3 bases: TGCGCCAGCAGCCAAGATGCTGTAGGAGTTCGGGGCTACACCTTC.

The chain joins TRBV5-1 to TRBJ1-4, with 9 bases lining up with TRBD1. Germline V gene sequence: CDR1 SGHRS, CDR2 YFSETQ. The CDR3 length is 14 residues. J lost 7 bases, V lost 4 bases, and 5 bases had no gene match. The CDR3 DNA follows: TGCGCCAGCAGCGCTGGACAGGGGAGTGAAAAACTGTTTTTT. Amino acid sequence: CASSAGQGSEKLFF.

This clone occurred a few times. The gene calls are TRBV30 and TRBJ1-5, with no clear D. Germline loops: CDR1 GTSNPN, CDR2 SVGIG (reference sequence). This CDR3 has 13 residues. V dropped 4 bases and J dropped 0 bases, with 7 bases sitting between them. The DNA of the CDR3 is TGTGCCTGGACGGCGGGTAGCAATCAGCCCCAGCATTTT. Its translation: CAWTAGSNQPQHF.

The chain recombines TRBV14 with TRBJ2-6; D gene unclear. Trimming shortened V by 3 bases and J by 0 bases, and 6 bases separated the two germline ends. This CDR3 spans 15 amino acids. CDR1 is SGHDN and CDR2 is FVKESK in the germline V gene. CDR3 bases: TGTGCCAGCAGCCAGTTAAACTCTGGGGCCAACGTCCTGACTTTC. Translated, it gives CASSQLNSGANVLTF.

The V and J genes are TRBV19 and TRBJ2-7, with 7 bases matching TRBD2. Germline CDR1 is LNHDA and CDR2 is SQIVND (reference sequence). V was clipped by 5 bases and J by 4 bases; unmatched bases: 11. CDR3 length: 15 residues. The CDR3 DNA follows: TGTGCCAGTAGTCAACAGACTAGCCTCCCTTACGAGCAGTACTTC. This gives the protein CASSQQTSLPYEQYF.

The CDR3 DNA follows: TGTGCCAGCAGCCCAAGTCTAGCGGGAGCAGATACGCAGTATTTT. Amino acid sequence: CASSPSLAGADTQYF. The chain recombines TRBV7-2 with TRBJ2-3; 10 bases fit TRBD2. V was pared by 5 bases and J by 4 bases, with 6 bases of the junction left unmatched. The germline V gene encodes CDR1 SGHTA and CDR2 FQGNSA. This CDR3 region has 15 residues.

J is TRBJ2-7 and V is TRBV10-3, with 7 bases that match TRBD1. Per germline, CDR1 ENHRY and CDR2 SYGVKD. V lost 10 bases to trimming and J lost 3 bases; unmatched junction nucleotides: 9. CDR3 length: 13 residues. As DNA, the CDR3 is TGTGCCACCACCGGGACAGAAAACTACGAGCAGTACTTC. Amino acid sequence: CATTGTENYEQYF.

The chain uses TRBV28 and TRBJ2-3; 7 bases fit TRBD1. This CDR3 has 18 amino acids. In germline, CDR1 is MDHEN, CDR2 SYDVKM. V dropped 2 bases and J dropped 2; count of bases not matched to a gene: 13. The CDR3 region is CASSLEVARTGNTDTQYF. The CDR3 DNA sequence: TGTGCCAGCAGTTTAGAGGTGGCCAGGACAGGTAACACAGATACGCAGTATTTT.

This chain connects TRBV27 to TRBJ2-1; D not resolved. V lost 2 bases and J lost 3, with 14 bases in between. This CDR3 has 16 amino acids. Germline loops: CDR1 MNHEY, CDR2 SMNVEV (reference sequence). The CDR3: CASSLGGGLLYNEQFF. As DNA, the CDR3 is TGTGCCAGCAGTTTAGGTGGCGGTCTTCTCTACAATGAGCAGTTCTTC.

CDR3 coding DNA: TGTGCCAGCAGCGGTCCCGGGACAGACATACCTGGGGCTTTCTTT. Its protein is CASSGPGTDIPGAFF. The rearrangement uses TRBV9 and TRBJ1-1, with 7 bases identical to TRBD1. CDR3 length: 15 amino acids. The J segment lost 11 bases and the V segment lost 3 bases, leaving 16 bases of the junction unmatched. Germline lookup yields CDR1 SGDLS and CDR2 YYNGEE.

The count of this clone is one. The rearrangement links TRBV4-3 to TRBJ2-3; 7 nucleotides match TRBD1. V trimming: 0 bases; J trimming: 0 bases; junction bases outside the gene matches: 3. Germline assignment: CDR1 LGHNA and CDR2 YSLEER. This CDR3 has 16 residues. DNA for the CDR3: TGCGCCAGCAGCCAAGACCAGGGGGTTAGCACAGATACGCAGTATTTT. This gives the protein CASSQDQGVSTDTQYF.

The chain joins TRBV7-9 to TRBJ2-7; D is ambiguous. V was cut by 2 bases and J by 0 bases, with 8 bases left in between. The CDR3 spans 14 residues. Germline values: CDR1 SEHNR, CDR2 FQNEAQ (reference sequence). The CDR3: CASSLSTDSYEQYF. CDR3 in DNA: TGTGCCAGCAGCTTAAGTACAGACTCCTACGAGCAGTACTTC. Full variable domain (outside the CDR3, taken from reference TRBV7-9 and TRBJ2-7): DTGVSQNPRHKITKRGQNVTFRCDPISEHNRLYWYRQTLGQGPEFLTYFQNEAQLEKSRLLSDRFSAERPKGSFSTLEIQRTEQGDSAMYLCASSLSTDSYEQYFGPGTRLTVT.

The V call is TRBV19, the J call TRBJ2-1; 7 bases fit TRBD1. Trimming removed 5 bases from V and 3 bases from J; junction bases left unmatched: 4. The CDR3 is 14 amino acids. Germline CDR1 LNHDA, CDR2 SQIVND (reference sequence). The CDR3 loop reads CASSYRTGYNEQFF. CDR3 nucleotides: TGTGCCAGTAGTTATAGGACAGGCTACAATGAGCAGTTCTTC.

The chain has TRBV7-6 and TRBJ2-2; 14 nucleotides match TRBD2. The CDR3 contains 20 residues. Germline V gene sequence: CDR1 SGHVS, CDR2 FNYEAQ. J lost 4 bases, V lost 4 bases, and 14 bases had no gene match. CDR3 in amino acids: CASSSSPPGLAGAATGELFF. The CDR3 region has the DNA TGTGCCAGCAGCTCTAGCCCCCCGGGACTAGCGGGAGCGGCCACCGGGGAGCTGTTTTTT.